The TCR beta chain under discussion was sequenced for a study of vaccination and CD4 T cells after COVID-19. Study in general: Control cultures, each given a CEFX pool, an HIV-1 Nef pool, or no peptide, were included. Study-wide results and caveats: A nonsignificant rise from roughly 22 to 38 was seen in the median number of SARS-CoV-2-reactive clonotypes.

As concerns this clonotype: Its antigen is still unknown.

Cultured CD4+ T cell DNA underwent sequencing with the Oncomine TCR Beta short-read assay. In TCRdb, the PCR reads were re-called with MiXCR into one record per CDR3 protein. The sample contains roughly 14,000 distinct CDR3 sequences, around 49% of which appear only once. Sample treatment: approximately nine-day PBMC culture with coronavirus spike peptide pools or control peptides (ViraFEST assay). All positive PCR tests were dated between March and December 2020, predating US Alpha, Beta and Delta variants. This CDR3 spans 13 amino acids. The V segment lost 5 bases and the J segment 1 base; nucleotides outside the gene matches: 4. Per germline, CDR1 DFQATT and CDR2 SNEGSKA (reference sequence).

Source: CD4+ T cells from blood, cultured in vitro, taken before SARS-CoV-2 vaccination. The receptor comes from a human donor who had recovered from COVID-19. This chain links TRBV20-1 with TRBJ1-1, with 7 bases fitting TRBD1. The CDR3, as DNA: TGCAGTGCTTGGGCAGGGGGGAACACTGAAGCTTTCTTT. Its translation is CSAWAGGNTEAFF.